This record concerns one T cell receptor beta chain sequence. This sample was included in a study of blood T cell repertoires in COVID-19. Study details: Donors in the United States, Italy and Spain gave samples during acute or convalescent COVID-19. Sample material is recorded as cDNA or gDNA derived from T cells, B-cell-depleted T cells, or PBMCs.

As handled by the study authors: For nucleated cells, counts were estimated from reference gene primer amplification. TCRdb's table, derived via immunoSEQ multiplex PCR, lists solely in-frame clones and lacks some. V, J and clone size were drawn from that table, and D and trimming were deduced from the DNA. The table has 120,000 or so clones, more than 70% seen once. This CDR3 has 13 amino acids. Trimming cost V 6 bases and J 4 bases, with 12 bases left between them. The germline CDR1 and CDR2 sequences are SNHLY and FYNNEI. The receptor's source is a human donor in a cohort sampled during active COVID-19. This rearrangement joins TRBV2 to TRBJ1-1; D is possibly TRBD1 (5 bases). Sequencing used peripheral blood. CDR3 loop: CASRPGSFTEAFF. CDR3 sequence (DNA): TGTGCCAGCAGGCCAGGGTCGTTCACTGAAGCTTTCTTT.